The rows below give T cell receptor beta chains drawn from one sample of a study of cytomegalovirus exposure and HLA in healthy donors. Sequenced by immunoSEQ multiplex PCR; TCRdb stores in-frame clones only, minus some. The sample records more than 80,000 clones, around 77% being singletons. The sequencing sample was made of PBMCs. These receptors were obtained from a woman between 55 and 75 years old in good health and CMV-seropositive. Both conserved end residues are trimmed from each CDR3.

J,V,CDR3
TRBJ2-1,TRBV28,ASSLWEVERAERGPWDEQF
TRBJ1-4,TRBV7-8,ASSLDVRGKLF
TRBJ2-1,TRBV6-6,ASRLPGLADEQF
TRBJ2-3,TRBV15,ATSRDHTSGSTDTQY
TRBJ2-7,TRBV10-1,ASSRDSFYEQY
TRBJ1-4,TRBV2,ASRGTVSTNEKLF
TRBJ2-1,TRBV19,ASSGSSYNEQF
TRBJ2-6,TRBV6-1,ASSYSGANVLT
TRBJ1-2,TRBV27,ASTDSPRASIGYT
TRBJ2-1,TRBV7-7,ASRKGLADYNEQF
TRBJ2-1,TRBV6-5,ATKPGIAGKGEQF
TRBJ1-5,TRBV28,ASRGLGRDFRSNQPQH
TRBJ2-6,TRBV28,ASTLRERSGGANVLT
TRBJ2-3,TRBV5-6,ASSLARGRTDTQY
TRBJ1-4,TRBV5-1,ASSLDKTNEKLF
TRBJ1-4,TRBV13,ASSLDSGATNEKLF
TRBJ2-7,TRBV5-8,ASSLGGGSYEQY
TRBJ2-5,TRBV5-1,ASKGQGGETQY
TRBJ1-5,TRBV23-1,ASSHRTFFSQPQH